The present T cell receptor (beta chain) was sequenced within a study of identical twins. The study, taken as a whole, reports: Low generation probability was overrepresented in out-of-frame alpha sequences shared by twins. Among beta out-of-frame sequences, excess sharing between twins appeared weaker.

Trimming shortened V by 8 bases and J by 7 bases, and 12 bases separated the two germline ends. The CDR3 has 11 residues. CDR1 is MNHEY and CDR2 is SMNVEV in the germline V gene (reference sequence). Healthy Caucasians, and only they, were the donors. About this clonotype: Antigen: not known.

TCRdb passed the 5' RACE reads through MiXCR, listing each CDR3 protein once. The sample holds 700,000 to 950,000 distinct CDR3 sequences, roughly 12% seen once. In addition, the sample was reused for a study of yellow fever vaccine responses in identical twins.

The sequenced material came from PBMCs. The sequence was obtained from a woman aged 18-29 years in good health. V is TRBV27 and J is TRBJ2-7; D gene ambiguous. The CDR3 sequence is CASGSMIEQYF. The CDR3 DNA sequence: TGTGCCAGCGGTAGTATGATAGAGCAGTACTTC.